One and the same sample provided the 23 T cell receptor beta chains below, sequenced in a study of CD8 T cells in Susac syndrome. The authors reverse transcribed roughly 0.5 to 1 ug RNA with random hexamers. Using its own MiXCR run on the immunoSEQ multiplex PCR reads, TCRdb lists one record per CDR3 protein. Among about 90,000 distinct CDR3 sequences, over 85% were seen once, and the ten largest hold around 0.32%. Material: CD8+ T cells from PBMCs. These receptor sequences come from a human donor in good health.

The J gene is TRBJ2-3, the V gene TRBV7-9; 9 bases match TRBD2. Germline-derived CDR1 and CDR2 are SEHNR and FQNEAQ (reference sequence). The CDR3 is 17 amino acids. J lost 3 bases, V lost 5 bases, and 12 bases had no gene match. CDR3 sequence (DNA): TGTGCCAGCAGCCAGCACACTAGTAGCGGGGGAACAGATACGCAGTATTTT. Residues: CASSQHTSSGGTDTQYF.

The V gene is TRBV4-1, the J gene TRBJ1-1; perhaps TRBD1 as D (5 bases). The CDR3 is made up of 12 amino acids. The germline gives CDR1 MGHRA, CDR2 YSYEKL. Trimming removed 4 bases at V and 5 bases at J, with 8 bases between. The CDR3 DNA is TGCGCCAGCAGCCCCAGGGAGACTGAAGCTTTCTTT. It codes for CASSPRETEAFF.

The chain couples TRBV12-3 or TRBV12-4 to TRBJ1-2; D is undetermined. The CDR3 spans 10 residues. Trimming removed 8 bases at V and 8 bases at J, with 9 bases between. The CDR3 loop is CASFSGGYTF. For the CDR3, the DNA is TGTGCCAGCTTCTCTGGAGGCTACACCTTC.

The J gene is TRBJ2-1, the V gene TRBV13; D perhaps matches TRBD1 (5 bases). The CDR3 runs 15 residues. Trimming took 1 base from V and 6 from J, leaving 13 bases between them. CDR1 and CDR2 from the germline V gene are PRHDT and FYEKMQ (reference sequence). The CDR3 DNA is TGTGCCAGCAGCTTAGTGTCAGGGTGGAGCAATGAGCAGTTCTTC. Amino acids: CASSLVSGWSNEQFF.

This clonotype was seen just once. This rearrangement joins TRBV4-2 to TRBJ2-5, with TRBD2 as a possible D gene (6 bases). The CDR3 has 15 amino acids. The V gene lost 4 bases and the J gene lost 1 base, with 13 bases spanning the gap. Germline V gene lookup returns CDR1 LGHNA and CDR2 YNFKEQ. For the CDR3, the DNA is TGTGCCAGCAGCCTAACCCGGGGGAGCCAAGAGACCCAGTACTTC. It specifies CASSLTRGSQETQYF.

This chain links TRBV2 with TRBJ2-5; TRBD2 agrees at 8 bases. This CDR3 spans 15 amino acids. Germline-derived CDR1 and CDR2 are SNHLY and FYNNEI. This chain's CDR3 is CASQGLAGALRTQYF. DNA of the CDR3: TGTGCTTCTCAGGGGCTAGCGGGTGCACTTCGGACCCAGTACTTC.

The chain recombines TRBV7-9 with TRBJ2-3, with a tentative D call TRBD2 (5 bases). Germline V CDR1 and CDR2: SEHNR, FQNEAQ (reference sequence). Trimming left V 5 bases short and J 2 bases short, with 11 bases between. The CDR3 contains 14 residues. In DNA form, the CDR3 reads TGTGCCAGCAGCCCTGGACTTGTCACAGATACGCAGTATTTT. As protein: CASSPGLVTDTQYF.

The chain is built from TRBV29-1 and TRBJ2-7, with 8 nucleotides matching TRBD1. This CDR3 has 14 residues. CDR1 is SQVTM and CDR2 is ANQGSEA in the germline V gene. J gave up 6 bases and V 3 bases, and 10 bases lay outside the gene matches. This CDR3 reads CSVDGAGTGGEQYF. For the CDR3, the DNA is TGCAGCGTTGATGGGGCTGGGACAGGAGGCGAGCAGTACTTC.

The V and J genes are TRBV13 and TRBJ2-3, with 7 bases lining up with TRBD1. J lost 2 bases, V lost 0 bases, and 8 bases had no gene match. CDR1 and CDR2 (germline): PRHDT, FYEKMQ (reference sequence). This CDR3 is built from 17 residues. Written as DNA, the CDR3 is TGTGCCAGCAGCTTAGGCCAGGGCAGGGGGTCCACAGATACGCAGTATTTT. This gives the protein CASSLGQGRGSTDTQYF.

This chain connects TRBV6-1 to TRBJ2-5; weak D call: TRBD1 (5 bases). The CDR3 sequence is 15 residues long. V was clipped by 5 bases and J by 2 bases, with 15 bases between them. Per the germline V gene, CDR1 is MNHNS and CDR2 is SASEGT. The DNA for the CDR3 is TGTGCCAGCAGTCAGGGCTTCACCCGACAAGAGACCCAGTACTTC. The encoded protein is CASSQGFTRQETQYF.

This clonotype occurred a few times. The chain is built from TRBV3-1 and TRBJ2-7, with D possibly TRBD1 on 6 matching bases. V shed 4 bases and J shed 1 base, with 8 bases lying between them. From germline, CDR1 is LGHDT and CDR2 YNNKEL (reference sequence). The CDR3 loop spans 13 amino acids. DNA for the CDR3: TGTGCCAGCAGCCCTACAGGGTCCTACGAGCAGTACTTC. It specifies CASSPTGSYEQYF.

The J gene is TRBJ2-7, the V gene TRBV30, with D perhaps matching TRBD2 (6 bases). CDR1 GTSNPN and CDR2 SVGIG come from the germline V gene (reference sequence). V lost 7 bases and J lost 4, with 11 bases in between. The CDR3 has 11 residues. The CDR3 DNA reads TGTGCCTTTGACGGGGGTTACGAGCAGTACTTC. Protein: CAFDGGYEQYF.

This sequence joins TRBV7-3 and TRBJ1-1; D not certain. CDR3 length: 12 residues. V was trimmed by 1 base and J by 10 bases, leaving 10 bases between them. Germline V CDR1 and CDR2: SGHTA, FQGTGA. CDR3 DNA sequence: TGTGCCAGCAGCTTAAACCCCCCGGGAGCTTTCTTT. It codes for CASSLNPPGAFF.

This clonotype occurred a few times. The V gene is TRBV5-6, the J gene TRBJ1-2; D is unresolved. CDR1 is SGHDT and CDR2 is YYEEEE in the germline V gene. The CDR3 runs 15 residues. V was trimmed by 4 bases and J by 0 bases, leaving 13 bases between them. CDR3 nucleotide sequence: TGTGCCAGCAGCCCTCAGAGGCGTACTAACTATGGCTACACCTTC. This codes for CASSPQRRTNYGYTF.

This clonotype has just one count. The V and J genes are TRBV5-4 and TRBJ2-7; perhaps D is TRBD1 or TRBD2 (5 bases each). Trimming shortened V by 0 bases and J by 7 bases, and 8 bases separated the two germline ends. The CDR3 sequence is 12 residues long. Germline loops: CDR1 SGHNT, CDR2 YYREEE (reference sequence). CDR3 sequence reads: CASSLGDGEQYF. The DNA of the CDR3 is TGTGCCAGCAGCTTGGGGGACGGGGAGCAGTACTTC.

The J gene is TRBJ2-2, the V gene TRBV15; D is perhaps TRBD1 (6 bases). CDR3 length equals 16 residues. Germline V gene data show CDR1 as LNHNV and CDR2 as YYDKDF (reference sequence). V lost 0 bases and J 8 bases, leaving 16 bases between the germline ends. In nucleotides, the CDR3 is TGTGCCACCAGCAGAGAAAGGCAGGGGCCATGGGGGGAGCTGTTTTTT. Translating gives CATSRERQGPWGELFF.

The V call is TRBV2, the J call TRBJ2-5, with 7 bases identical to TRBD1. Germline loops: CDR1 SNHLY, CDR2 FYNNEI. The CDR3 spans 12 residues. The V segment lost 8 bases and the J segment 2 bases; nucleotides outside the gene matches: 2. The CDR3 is CASLQGQETQYF. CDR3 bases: TGTGCCAGCCTACAGGGGCAAGAGACCCAGTACTTC.

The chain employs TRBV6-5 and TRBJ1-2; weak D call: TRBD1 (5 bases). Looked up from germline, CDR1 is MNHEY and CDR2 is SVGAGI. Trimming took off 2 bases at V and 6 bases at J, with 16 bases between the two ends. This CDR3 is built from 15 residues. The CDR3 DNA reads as TGTGCCAGCAGTTACGGCCCAGGGCGGAAGGATGGCTACACCTTC. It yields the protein CASSYGPGRKDGYTF.

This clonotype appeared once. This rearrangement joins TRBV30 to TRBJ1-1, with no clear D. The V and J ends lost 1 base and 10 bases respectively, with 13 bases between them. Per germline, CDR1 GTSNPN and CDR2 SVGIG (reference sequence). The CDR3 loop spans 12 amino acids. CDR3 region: CAWSGGEGTAFF. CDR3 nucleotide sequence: TGTGCCTGGAGTGGAGGAGAGGGAACAGCTTTCTTT.

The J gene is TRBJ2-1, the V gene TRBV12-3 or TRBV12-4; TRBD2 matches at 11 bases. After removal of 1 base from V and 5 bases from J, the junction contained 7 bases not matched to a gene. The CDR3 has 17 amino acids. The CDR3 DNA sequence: TGTGCCAGCAGTTTAGGAACCGGGGGACTAGCGGACAATGAGCAGTTCTTC. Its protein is CASSLGTGGLADNEQFF.

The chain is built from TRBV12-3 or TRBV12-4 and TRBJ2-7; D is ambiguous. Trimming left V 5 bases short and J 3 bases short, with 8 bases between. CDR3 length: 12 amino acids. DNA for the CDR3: TGTGCCAGCAGTCTCCAACACTACGAGCAGTACTTC. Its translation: CASSLQHYEQYF.

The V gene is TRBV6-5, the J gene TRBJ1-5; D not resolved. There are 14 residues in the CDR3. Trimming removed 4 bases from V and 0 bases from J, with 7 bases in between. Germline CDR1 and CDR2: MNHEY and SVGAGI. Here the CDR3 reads CASSSGYSNQPQHF. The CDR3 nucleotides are TGTGCCAGCAGTTCCGGGTATAGCAATCAGCCCCAGCATTTT.

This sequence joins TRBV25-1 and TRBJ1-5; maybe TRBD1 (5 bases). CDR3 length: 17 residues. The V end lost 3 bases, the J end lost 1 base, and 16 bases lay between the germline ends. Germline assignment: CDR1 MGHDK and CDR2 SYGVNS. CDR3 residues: CASSEKGTAGSNQPQHF. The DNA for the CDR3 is TGTGCCAGCAGTGAGAAGGGGACGGCCGGGAGCAATCAGCCCCAGCATTTT. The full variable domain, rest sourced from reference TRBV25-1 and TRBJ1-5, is EADIYQTPRYLVIGTGKKITLECSQTMGHDKMYWYQQDPGMELHLIHYSYGVNSTEKGDLSSESTVSRIRTEHFPLTLESARPSHTSQYLCASSEKGTAGSNQPQHFGDGTRLSIL.